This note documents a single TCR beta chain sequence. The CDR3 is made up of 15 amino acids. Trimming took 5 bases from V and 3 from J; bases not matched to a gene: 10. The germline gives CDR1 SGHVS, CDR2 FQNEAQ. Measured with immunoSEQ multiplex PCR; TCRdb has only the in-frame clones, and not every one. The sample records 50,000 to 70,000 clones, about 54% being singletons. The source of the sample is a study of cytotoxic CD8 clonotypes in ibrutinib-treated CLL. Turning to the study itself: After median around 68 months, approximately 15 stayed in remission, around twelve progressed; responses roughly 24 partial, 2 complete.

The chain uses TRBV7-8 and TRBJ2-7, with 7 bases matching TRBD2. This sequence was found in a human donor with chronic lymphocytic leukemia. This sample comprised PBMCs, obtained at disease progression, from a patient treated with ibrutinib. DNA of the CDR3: TGTGCCAGCAGCCAAGGGACTAATCCGAACTACGAGCAGTACTTC. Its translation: CASSQGTNPNYEQYF.